These 9 T cell receptor beta chains were all obtained from the same sample, sequenced in a study of shared clonotypes between healthy human individuals. This table comes from immunoSEQ multiplex PCR, and its TCRdb copy is limited to in-frame clones, with some not included. In the table there are hundreds of thousands of clones, 60% to 80% of which are singletons. Input material: PBMCs. These receptors came from a woman aged 35 to 49 in good health. Some clones in this sample may be carry-over from other donors' samples.

The chain combines TRBV7-2 with TRBJ2-7, with TRBD2 matching over 10 bases. CDR3 length: 15 residues. The V gene's germline CDR1 is SGHTA and CDR2 FQGNSA. The junction had 8 bases not matched to a gene; V was cut back by 5 bases and J by 4 bases. The CDR3 protein is CASSTHSGRTYEQYF. As DNA, the CDR3 is TGTGCCAGCAGCACGCATAGCGGGAGGACGTACGAGCAGTACTTC.

V is TRBV7-9 and J is TRBJ2-2; tentatively, D is TRBD1 (5 bases). Per germline, CDR1 SEHNR and CDR2 FQNEAQ (reference sequence). CDR3 size: 17 residues. The CDR3 protein is CVNAAGWGRRNTGELFF. Here the CDR3 DNA reads TGTGTCAATGCAGCCGGTTGGGGCAGGAGGAACACCGGGGAGCTGTTTTTT. Full variable domain (remainder filled in from reference TRBV7-9 and TRBJ2-2): DTGVSQNPRHKITKRGQNVTFRCDPISEHNRLYWYRQTLGQGPEFLTYFQNEAQLEKSRLLSDRFSAERPKGSFSTLEIQRTEQGDSAMYLCVNAAGWGRRNTGELFFGEGSRLTVL.

To note about this clone: This likely stems from a read error, as it lies one base from a far larger clone. This CDR3 is CAWSAGQGAPIYGHTF. The CDR3 DNA reads TGTGCCTGGAGTGCGGGACAGGGGGCTCCTATCTATGGCCACACCTTC. This chain connects TRBV30 to TRBJ1-2; 12 bases match TRBD1. Germline values: CDR1 GTSNPN, CDR2 SVGIG (reference sequence). This CDR3 comprises 16 residues.

This chain connects TRBV4-1 to TRBJ2-7; TRBD2 aligns across 8 bases. V dropped 3 bases and J dropped 4; count of bases not matched to a gene: 8. This CDR3 comprises 15 residues. Germline CDR1 reads MGHRA; CDR2 reads YSYEKL. The CDR3 bases are TGCGCCAGCAGCCAGGACCCTAGCGGGTTTTACGAGCAGTACTTC. It yields the protein CASSQDPSGFYEQYF.

The chain carries TRBV6-5 and TRBJ2-1; 9 positions agree with TRBD2. This CDR3 has 16 amino acids. Trimming removed 3 bases from V and 7 bases from J; junction bases left unmatched: 10. Germline V gives CDR1 MNHEY, CDR2 SVGAGI. The CDR3 region has the DNA TGTGCCAGCAGTTATTCGGGCGGGAGGGCCTTGAATGAGCAGTTCTTC. Translation: CASSYSGGRALNEQFF.

Concerning this clone itself: One base away lies a much larger clone, so this may be a sequencing read error. The chain is built from TRBV7-2 and TRBJ2-5; D tentatively fits TRBD1 or TRBD2 (6 bases each). This CDR3 is 16 amino acids long. The germline CDR1 and CDR2 sequences are SGHTA and FQGNSA. Trimming shortened V by 4 bases and J by 5 bases, and 20 bases separated the two germline ends. The CDR3 DNA reads as TGTGCCAGCAGCTCCGCGGAATGGGGGGCCCGGGAGACCCAGTACTTC. Translated: CASSSAEWGARETQYF.

The V call is TRBV11-3, the J call TRBJ2-1; 14 bases are a match to TRBD2. The J segment lost 8 bases and the V segment lost 5 bases, leaving 11 bases of the junction unmatched. Germline lookup yields CDR1 SGHNT and CDR2 YENEEA. This CDR3 has 17 amino acids. CDR3 sequence (DNA): TGTGCCAGCAGCCTCACACCGACTAGCGGGAGGGCCTATGAGCAGTTCTTC. Translated, it gives CASSLTPTSGRAYEQFF.

The chain uses TRBV5-8 and TRBJ2-2; tentatively, D is TRBD2 (6 bases). CDR3 length: 14 residues. Germline CDR1 SGHTS, CDR2 YDEGEE. Trimming removed 0 bases from V and 7 bases from J, with 10 bases in between. CDR3 sequence reads: CASSLAGGIGELFF. The CDR3 DNA is TGTGCCAGCAGCTTGGCCGGGGGAATCGGGGAGCTGTTTTTT.

This clone was counted a single time. This sequence is one base from a far larger clone and is likely a read error. The genes are TRBV18 and TRBJ1-1; maybe TRBD1 (5 bases). This CDR3 comprises 13 residues. Looked up from germline, CDR1 is KGHSH and CDR2 is LQKENI. The CDR3 loop reads CASSGSQDNESFF. For the CDR3, the DNA is TGTGCCAGCTCAGGATCACAGGATAATGAATCTTTCTTT.